The entry that follows covers one T cell receptor beta chain sequence. The CDR3 runs to 16 residues. The germline V gene encodes CDR1 MGHRA and CDR2 YSYEKL. Trimming removed 1 base from V and 0 bases from J, with 12 bases in between. The repertoire was sequenced with immunoSEQ multiplex PCR; TCRdb's copy has only in-frame clones and lacks some. Of under 150,000 clones listed, over 85% are singletons. This specimen comes from a study of control samples from healthy donors and cancer patients. Material for sequencing was blood. This sequence was found in a man aged 30 to 39 in good health. The chain is built from TRBV4-1 and TRBJ1-1; maybe TRBD1 (5 bases). CDR3 sequence reads: CASSQVRGTMNTEAFF. Written as DNA, the CDR3 is TGCGCCAGCAGCCAAGTGCGTGGGACCATGAACACTGAAGCTTTCTTT.